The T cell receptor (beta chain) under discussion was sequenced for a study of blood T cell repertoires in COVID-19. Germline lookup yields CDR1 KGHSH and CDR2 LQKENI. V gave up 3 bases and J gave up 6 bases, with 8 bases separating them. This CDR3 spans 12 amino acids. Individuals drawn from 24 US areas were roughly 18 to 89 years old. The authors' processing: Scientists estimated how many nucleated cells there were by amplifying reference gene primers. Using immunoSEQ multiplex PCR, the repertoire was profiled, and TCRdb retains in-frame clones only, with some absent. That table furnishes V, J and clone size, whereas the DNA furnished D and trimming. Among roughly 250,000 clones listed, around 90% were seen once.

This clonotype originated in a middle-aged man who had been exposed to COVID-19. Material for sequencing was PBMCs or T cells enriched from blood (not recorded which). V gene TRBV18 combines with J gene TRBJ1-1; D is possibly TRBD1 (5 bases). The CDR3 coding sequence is TGTGCCAGCTCACCCCAGGGATCTGAAGCTTTCTTT. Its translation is CASSPQGSEAFF.